Here is one T cell receptor (beta chain) with its context. Trimming cost V 4 bases and J 7 bases, with 7 bases left between them. This CDR3 spans 12 amino acids. The V gene's germline CDR1 is MNHEY and CDR2 SVGEGT. This sample is part of a study of identical twins. Unique molecular identifiers were in the cDNA, with template-switch universal primer binding. Each CDR3 protein gets one entry after TCRdb re-called the 5' RACE reads with MiXCR. This sample has about 470,000 distinct CDR3 sequences, with around 24% found just once. The same data also went into a second study, on T cells expressing NK-cell markers. As reported in that work: Repertoires of TCR beta were obtained from T cells sorted as CD3+CD56+NKG2C+, CD3+CD56+NKG2C- and CD3+CD56-NKG2C+.

The chain uses TRBV6-2 or TRBV6-3 and TRBJ2-2; D perhaps matches TRBD1 (5 bases). Source material: CD4+ T cells sorted from blood. The clonotype was recovered from a woman aged 18-29 years in good health. The DNA of the CDR3 is TGTGCCAGCAGTTCCCAGGGCGGGGAGCTGTTTTTT. Residues: CASSSQGGELFF.